This section outlines one T cell receptor (beta chain) sequence together with its context. This entry comes from a study of post-analysis software for immune sequencing data. Prepared TCR beta cDNA libraries contained unique molecular identifiers. TCRdb ran MiXCR on the PCR reads and lists one entry per CDR3 protein. The table records hundreds of thousands of distinct CDR3 sequences, approximately 59% of them present only once. Sequencing was done on a sample of blood. This sequence was found in a girl between 2 and 10 years old with multiple sclerosis.

CDR3 loop: CSVDSSVSYNEQFF. The CDR3 region has the DNA TGCAGCGTTGATTCGTCGGTCTCCTACAATGAGCAGTTCTTC. The chain combines TRBV29-1 with TRBJ2-1; D is unclear. This CDR3 contains 14 residues. V lost 3 bases to trimming and J lost 0 bases, with 9 bases between them. Per the germline V gene, CDR1 is SQVTM and CDR2 is ANQGSEA.